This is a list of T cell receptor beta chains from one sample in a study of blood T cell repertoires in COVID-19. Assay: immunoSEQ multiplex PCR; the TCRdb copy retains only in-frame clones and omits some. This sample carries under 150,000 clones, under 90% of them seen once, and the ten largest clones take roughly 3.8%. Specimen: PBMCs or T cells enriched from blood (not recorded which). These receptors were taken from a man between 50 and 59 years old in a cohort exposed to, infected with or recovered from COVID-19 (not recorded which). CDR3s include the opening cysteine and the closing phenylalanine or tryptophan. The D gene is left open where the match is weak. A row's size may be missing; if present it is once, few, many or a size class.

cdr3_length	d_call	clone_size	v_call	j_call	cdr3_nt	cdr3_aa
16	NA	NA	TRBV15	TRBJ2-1	TGTGCCACCAGCAGAGAAGATGGGGCCCTAGTTGGTGAGCAGTTCTTC	CATSREDGALVGEQFF
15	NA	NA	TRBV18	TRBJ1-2	TGTGCCAGCTCACCACCGGGCAGGGAGGACTATGGCTACACCTTC	CASSPPGREDYGYTF
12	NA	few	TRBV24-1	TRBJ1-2	TGTGCCACCAGCGCACAGGGCGGAGGCTACACCTTC	CATSAQGGGYTF
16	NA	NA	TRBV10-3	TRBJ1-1	TGTGCCATCAGTGAACCAAACCCAGGGGCGGGCACTGAAGCTTTCTTT	CAISEPNPGAGTEAFF
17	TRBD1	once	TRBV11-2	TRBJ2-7	TGTGCCAGCAGCTTAGGAAATCCCCGGACAGGGAGCTACGAGCAGTACTTC	CASSLGNPRTGSYEQYF
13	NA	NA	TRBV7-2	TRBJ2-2	TGTGCCAGCAGCTTGCCAGAGGAGGCGGAGCTGTTTTTT	CASSLPEEAELFF
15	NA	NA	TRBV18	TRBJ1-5	TGTGCCAGCTCACGGAGGGGTACTAGCAATCAGCCCCAGCATTTT	CASSRRGTSNQPQHF
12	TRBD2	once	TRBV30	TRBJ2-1	TGTGCCTGGAGTCCGGGGGGGGGAGAGCAGTTCTTC	CAWSPGGGEQFF
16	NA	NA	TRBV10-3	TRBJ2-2	TGTGCCATCAGCCCGGGACTCTCTTTGAACACCGGGGAGCTGTTTTTT	CAISPGLSLNTGELFF
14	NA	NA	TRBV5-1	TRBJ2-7	TGCGCCAGCAGCTTTTCGGGGGTCGGTTACGAGCAGTACTTC	CASSFSGVGYEQYF